These T cell receptor beta chains were read from a single sample in a study of control samples from healthy donors and cancer patients. Sequencing used immunoSEQ multiplex PCR; TCRdb keeps in-frame clones, though not all of them. The data hold about 50,000 clones, with approximately 92% observed a single time. Sequencing used PBMCs. The receptor set was obtained from a man aged 25 to 40 with colorectal cancer. The CDR3 runs from the conserved cysteine through the conserved F or W. A D gene is named only where the DNA matches it firmly. Size is omitted from some rows. Given values are once, few, many or a class for expanded clones.

V gene	D gene	J gene	clone size	CDR3 length	CDR3 protein	CDR3 DNA
TRBV24-1	NA	TRBJ1-3	few	13	CATSPSSGNTIYF	TGTGCCACCAGCCCTAGCTCTGGAAACACCATATATTTT
TRBV19	NA	TRBJ1-6	NA	15	CASEEFFRGSSPLHF	TGTGCCAGCGAGGAATTCTTCAGGGGAAGCTCACCCCTCCACTTT
TRBV7-2	NA	TRBJ1-4	few	15	CASSLAGEVVEKLFF	TGTGCCAGCAGCTTAGCGGGAGAGGTGGTAGAAAAACTGTTTTTT
TRBV5-1	NA	TRBJ1-1	NA	15	CASSSGVAMNTEAFF	TGCGCCAGCAGCTCCGGAGTGGCTATGAACACTGAAGCTTTCTTT
TRBV5-1	TRBD1	TRBJ2-2	NA	15	CASSLGQGGTGELFF	TGCGCCAGCAGCTTAGGACAGGGGGGCACCGGGGAGCTGTTTTTT
TRBV2	NA	TRBJ1-2	few	14	CASSRTVTTGGYTF	TGTGCCAGCAGTCGGACAGTTACTACGGGTGGCTACACCTTC
TRBV19	NA	TRBJ1-2	NA	14	CASGPVGGFYGYTF	TGTGCCAGTGGCCCAGTGGGTGGGTTCTATGGCTACACCTTC
TRBV23-1	NA	TRBJ1-5	few	15	CASSQSTDVNQPQHF	TGCGCCAGCAGTCAATCGACGGATGTCAATCAGCCCCAGCATTTT
TRBV20-1	NA	TRBJ1-2	NA	11	CSAREGGGYTF	TGCAGTGCTAGAGAGGGGGGTGGCTACACCTTC
TRBV7-9	NA	TRBJ2-5	NA	11	CLVGEGETQYF	TGCCTTGTGGGGGAAGGAGAGACCCAGTACTTC
TRBV9	NA	TRBJ2-7	NA	14	CASSARELNYEQYF	TGTGCCAGCAGCGCCAGGGAGTTAAACTACGAGCAGTACTTC
TRBV10-1	TRBD1	TRBJ2-3	NA	15	CASSGGTGDTDTQYF	TGCGCCAGCAGTGGAGGGACAGGGGACACAGATACGCAGTATTTT
TRBV19	TRBD1	TRBJ1-4	NA	16	CASSIQTGGGNEKLFF	TGTGCCAGTAGTATCCAAACAGGGGGCGGTAATGAAAAACTGTTTTTT
TRBV6-1	NA	TRBJ1-1	NA	16	CASSEGAGDMNTEAFF	TGTGCCAGCAGTGAAGGGGCAGGGGACATGAACACTGAAGCTTTCTTT
TRBV11-2	NA	TRBJ1-1	NA	15	CASSLIQGMNTEAFF	TGTGCCAGCAGCTTAATCCAGGGCATGAACACTGAAGCTTTCTTT
TRBV9	NA	TRBJ2-2	once	14	CASSFRGSTGELFF	TGTGCCAGCAGCTTCCGAGGGTCCACCGGGGAGCTGTTTTTT
TRBV18	NA	TRBJ1-1	NA	18	CASSPPLGREGMNTEAFF	TGTGCCAGCTCACCACCACTGGGGAGGGAGGGTATGAACACTGAAGCTTTCTTT
TRBV18	NA	TRBJ2-1	once	16	CASSPLTLPERNEQFF	TGTGCCAGCTCACCATTGACCCTACCAGAAAGGAATGAGCAGTTCTTC
TRBV7-9	TRBD2	TRBJ2-5	NA	17	CASSQETAGWFGETQYF	TGTGCCAGCAGCCAGGAGACAGCGGGGTGGTTTGGAGAGACCCAGTACTTC
TRBV5-6	TRBD1	TRBJ1-5	NA	19	CASSSSAPGQVYSNQPQHF	TGTGCCAGCAGCTCAAGTGCTCCGGGACAGGTTTATAGCAATCAGCCCCAGCATTTT
TRBV12-5	NA	TRBJ1-4	NA	14	CASVGGTGAEKLFF	TGTGCTAGTGTTGGGGGGACGGGGGCTGAAAAACTGTTTTTT
TRBV7-9	NA	TRBJ2-1	NA	13	CASSQDMYNEQFF	TGTGCCAGCAGCCAGGACATGTACAATGAGCAGTTCTTC
TRBV5-1	NA	TRBJ2-2	NA	15	CASGAVRGEAGELFF	TGCGCCAGCGGAGCCGTTAGGGGAGAGGCCGGGGAGCTGTTTTTT
TRBV7-9	NA	TRBJ1-1	NA	14	CASSLGRLNTEAFF	TGTGCCAGCAGCTTAGGACGGTTGAACACTGAAGCTTTCTTT
TRBV7-8	TRBD2	TRBJ2-1	NA	15	CASSSSGGTSGEQFF	TGTGCCAGCAGCAGTAGCGGGGGGACCTCGGGTGAGCAGTTCTTC
TRBV7-9	TRBD1	TRBJ1-6	NA	16	CASSWGQVPNNSPLHF	TGTGCCAGCAGCTGGGGACAGGTGCCAAATAATTCACCCCTCCACTTT
TRBV12-3/TRBV12-4	TRBD2	TRBJ2-1	NA	13	CASPRGGYNEQFF	TGTGCCAGTCCCCGGGGGGGATACAATGAGCAGTTCTTC
TRBV24-1	NA	TRBJ1-6	NA	14	CATSDSSGNSPLHF	TGTGCCACCAGTGATTCCTCGGGGAATTCACCCCTCCACTTT
TRBV30	TRBD1	TRBJ1-1	NA	14	CAWSWGQGVTEAFF	TGTGCCTGGAGCTGGGGACAGGGGGTCACTGAAGCTTTCTTT
TRBV5-1	TRBD1	TRBJ1-1	NA	14	CASSLTGGRTEAFF	TGCGCCAGCAGCTTGACAGGGGGCCGTACTGAAGCTTTCTTT
TRBV7-2	NA	TRBJ1-1	NA	16	CASSQGKGTVATEAFF	TGTGCCAGCAGCCAGGGCAAGGGCACTGTTGCGACTGAAGCTTTCTTT
TRBV10-3	TRBD1	TRBJ1-1	once	15	CAISDFRTGNTEAFF	TGTGCCATCAGTGACTTTAGGACAGGTAACACTGAAGCTTTCTTT
TRBV20-1	TRBD1	TRBJ2-1	NA	17	CSASGQGLTLSTHEQFF	TGCAGTGCTAGTGGACAGGGACTGACTTTATCTACCCATGAGCAGTTCTTC
TRBV7-9	NA	TRBJ2-1	NA	14	CASSFTGSYNEQFF	TGTGCCAGCAGCTTCACAGGCTCCTACAATGAGCAGTTCTTC
TRBV10-3	NA	TRBJ1-5	NA	16	CAISPLGGLANQPQHF	TGTGCCATCAGTCCCCTAGGGGGGTTAGCCAATCAGCCCCAGCATTTT
TRBV14	NA	TRBJ2-1	NA	13	CASSQDFELGQFF	TGTGCCAGCAGCCAAGATTTTGAGTTGGGGCAGTTCTTC
TRBV5-4	NA	TRBJ1-3	NA	13	CASSLGLGNTIYF	TGTGCCAGCAGCTTGGGCCTCGGAAACACCATATATTTT